These 9 T cell receptor beta chains were all obtained from the same sample, sequenced in a study of blood T cell repertoires in COVID-19. Using immunoSEQ multiplex PCR, the repertoire was profiled, and TCRdb retains in-frame clones only, with some absent. The sample has around 270,000 clones; about nine tenths are singletons. Sequenced sample: peripheral blood. The receptors stem from a person aged 18 to 35 with COVID-19, enrolled during active disease.

The V call is TRBV7-9, the J call TRBJ2-2; 13 nucleotides line up with TRBD2. With V trimmed by 5 bases and J by 1 base, 4 bases remained unmatched. The CDR3 extends over 17 amino acids. Looked up from germline, CDR1 is SEHNR and CDR2 is FQNEAQ (reference sequence). DNA of the CDR3: TGTGCCAGCAGCCCCAGGACTAGCGGGGGGAACACCGGGGAGCTGTTTTTT. It translates to CASSPRTSGGNTGELFF.

The chain has TRBV27 and TRBJ2-7; D is uncertain. The ends were cut back, 0 bases at V and 6 bases at J, with 9 bases in the middle. Germline V gene data show CDR1 as MNHEY and CDR2 as SMNVEV (reference sequence). CDR3 length equals 13 residues. CDR3 bases: TGTGCCAGCAGTTTATCGTCCCGAGGCGAGCAGTACTTC. Amino acid sequence: CASSLSSRGEQYF.

The V call is TRBV28, the J call TRBJ1-2, with 8 bases fitting TRBD1. The CDR3 has 13 residues. V lost 4 bases and J lost 5; bases outside the gene matches: 3. Germline V gene lookup returns CDR1 MDHEN and CDR2 SYDVKM. Here the CDR3 reads CASSSQGEYGYTF. The DNA for the CDR3 is TGTGCCAGCAGTTCACAGGGGGAGTATGGCTACACCTTC.

This rearrangement joins TRBV2 to TRBJ2-7; TRBD2 might be the D (7 bases). The V gene's germline CDR1 is SNHLY and CDR2 FYNNEI. There are 14 residues in the CDR3. V gave up 2 bases and J gave up 3 bases, with 11 bases separating them. The CDR3 loop is CASSERGGNYEQYF. DNA for the CDR3: TGTGCCAGCAGTGAAAGGGGGGGGAACTACGAGCAGTACTTC.

The rearrangement links TRBV7-9 to TRBJ2-1; the match to TRBD2 covers 12 bases. Germline-derived CDR1 and CDR2 are SEHNR and FQNEAQ (reference sequence). This CDR3 spans 15 amino acids. After removal of 2 bases from V and 9 bases from J, the junction contained 5 bases not matched to a gene. The CDR3 sequence is CASSLLAGGIIEQFF. The CDR3 nucleotides are TGTGCCAGCAGCTTACTAGCGGGAGGGATCATTGAGCAGTTCTTC.

The J gene is TRBJ1-1, the V gene TRBV5-1; the D gene is possibly TRBD1 (5 bases). Trimming left V 4 bases short and J 2 bases short, with 15 bases between. This CDR3 is built from 15 residues. Germline V gives CDR1 SGHRS, CDR2 YFSETQ. The CDR3 protein is CASSGGGAVNTEAFF. CDR3 bases: TGCGCCAGCAGCGGGGGAGGGGCCGTCAACACTGAAGCTTTCTTT. The variable domain in full, with the rest retrieved from reference TRBV5-1 and TRBJ1-1, is KAGVTQTPRYLIKTRGQQVTLSCSPISGHRSVSWYQQTPGQGLQFLFEYFSETQRNKGNFPGRFSGRQFSNSRSEMNVSTLELGDSALYLCASSGGGAVNTEAFFGQGTRLTVV.

V gene TRBV3-1 (or the pseudogene TRBV3-2) combines with J gene TRBJ1-2; TRBD1 might be the D (5 bases). In germline, CDR1 is LGHDT, CDR2 YNNKEL (reference sequence). The CDR3 is 14 residues long. V lost 4 bases and J lost 8, with 17 bases in between. CDR3 residues: CASSRGQDNRGYTF. CDR3 in DNA: TGTGCCAGCAGCCGAGGTCAGGACAATCGGGGCTACACCTTC.

The chain joins TRBV7-9 to TRBJ1-3; TRBD1 might be the D (5 bases). V lost 4 bases to trimming and J lost 1 base, with 8 bases between them. Per the germline V gene, CDR1 is SEHNR and CDR2 is FQNEAQ (reference sequence). The CDR3 is 14 residues long. CDR3 in DNA: TGTGCCAGCAGCTCGGGACTTTCTGGAAACACCATATATTTT. Translation gives CASSSGLSGNTIYF.

The rearrangement links TRBV4-2 to TRBJ2-5; D is undetermined. The CDR3 contains 12 residues. V was shortened by 4 bases and J by 3 bases, with 6 bases between the two germline ends. Germline CDR1 and CDR2: LGHNA and YNFKEQ. CDR3 nucleotide sequence: TGTGCCAGCAGCCGGCCCGAAGAGACCCAGTACTTC. Translation: CASSRPEETQYF.